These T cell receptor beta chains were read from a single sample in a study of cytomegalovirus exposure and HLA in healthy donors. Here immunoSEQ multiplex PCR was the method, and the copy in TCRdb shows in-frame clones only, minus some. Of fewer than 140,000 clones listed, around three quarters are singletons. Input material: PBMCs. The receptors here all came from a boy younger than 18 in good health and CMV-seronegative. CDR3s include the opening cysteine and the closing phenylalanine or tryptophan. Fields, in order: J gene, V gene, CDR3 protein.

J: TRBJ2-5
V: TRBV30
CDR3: CAWSLTGPQYF

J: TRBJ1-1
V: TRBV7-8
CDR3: CASSLSGLNTEAFF

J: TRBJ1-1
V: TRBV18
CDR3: CASSPYQGQQNTEAFF

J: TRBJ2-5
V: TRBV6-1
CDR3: CATRKTGFRDQYF

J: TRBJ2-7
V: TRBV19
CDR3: CASSRNYGTSSSYEQYF

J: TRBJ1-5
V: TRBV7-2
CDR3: CASSPNRANQPQHF

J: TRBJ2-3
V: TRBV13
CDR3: CASSLNLAETGDTQYF

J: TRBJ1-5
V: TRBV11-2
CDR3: CASSSGQGNQPQHF

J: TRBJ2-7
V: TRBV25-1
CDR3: CASGGGTSSYEQYF

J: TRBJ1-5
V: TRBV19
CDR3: CASSMFNSNQPQHF

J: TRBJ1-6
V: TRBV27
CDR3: CASSLLGRVSPLHF

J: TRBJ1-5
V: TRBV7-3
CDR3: CATGDPTAFPHSNQPQHF

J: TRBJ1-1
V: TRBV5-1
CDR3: CASSDFGQGGTAFF

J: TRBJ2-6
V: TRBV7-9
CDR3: CASSFRGTAGANVLTF

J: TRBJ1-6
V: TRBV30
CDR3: CAWSVQPNSPLHF

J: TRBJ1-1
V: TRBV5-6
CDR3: CASSLALEQKAFF

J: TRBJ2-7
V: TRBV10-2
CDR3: CASSEAGSAYEQYF

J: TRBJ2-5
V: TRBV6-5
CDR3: CASSTDRGETQYF